This T cell receptor beta chain appears in the sequencing data of a study of follicular helper T cells after annual influenza vaccination. Study background: Blood was drawn on days 0, 7 and 28 after vaccination.

CDR3 length: 15 amino acids. Trimming cost V 5 bases and J 4 bases; bases outside gene matches: 10. CDR1 and CDR2 from the germline V gene are SEHNR and FQNEAQ (reference sequence). Study findings and constraints: Successive annual vaccinations recalled a recurrent oligoclonal ICOS+CD38+ cTfh response with influenza-specific clonotypes.

This clone has only a few counts. The antigen remains undetermined. Time point: 2015-2016 season, pre-vaccination. TCRdb's table, derived via immunoSEQ multiplex PCR, lists solely in-frame clones and lacks some. The table lists around 800 clones, over 60% of them singletons, with 3.7% in the top ten. The origin of this receptor is an adult who received the influenza vaccine. The chain carries TRBV7-9 and TRBJ2-7; 8 nucleotides line up with TRBD1. The sample consisted of CXCR5+ CD38+ circulating T follicular helper cells from blood, taken on the day of influenza vaccination. The subset denotes: circulating Tfh, non-naive CD4+CXCR5+PD-1+ (ICOS+CD38+ or ICOS-CD38-). The CDR3 spells CASSLLQGQVYEQYF. As DNA, the CDR3 is TGTGCCAGCAGCCTACTCCAGGGACAGGTTTACGAGCAGTACTTC. Drawing the rest from reference TRBV7-9 and TRBJ2-7, the complete variable domain is DTGVSQNPRHKITKRGQNVTFRCDPISEHNRLYWYRQTLGQGPEFLTYFQNEAQLEKSRLLSDRFSAERPKGSFSTLEIQRTEQGDSAMYLCASSLLQGQVYEQYFGPGTRLTVT.